These 3 T cell receptor beta chains share one sample of origin, sequenced in a study of blood T cell repertoires in COVID-19. The repertoire was sequenced with immunoSEQ multiplex PCR; TCRdb's copy has only in-frame clones and lacks some. The sample lists 50,000 or so clones; 85% to 90% were seen once. Sample: peripheral blood. These receptors originate from a man in his forties or fifties with active COVID-19.

This rearrangement joins TRBV6-5 to TRBJ2-3, with 9 bases aligning to TRBD2. The length of the CDR3 is 15 residues. Germline-derived CDR1 and CDR2 are MNHEY and SVGAGI. V lost 6 bases, J lost 8 bases, and 12 bases stayed unmatched. The CDR3 is CASSYGAGGPSTQYF. The CDR3 nucleotides are TGTGCCAGCAGCTACGGGGCGGGAGGGCCCAGTACGCAGTATTTT.

The J gene is TRBJ1-2, the V gene TRBV28; D is ambiguous. The CDR3 consists of 14 residues. Trimming pared 6 bases from V and 4 bases from J, leaving 15 bases between. The germline CDR1 and CDR2 sequences are MDHEN and SYDVKM. CDR3 amino acids: CASSNGGRIYGYTF. The CDR3 DNA sequence: TGTGCCAGCAGCAACGGAGGGCGGATCTATGGCTACACCTTC.

The chain combines TRBV7-2 with TRBJ2-5, with TRBD1 matching over 7 bases. The J segment lost 5 bases and the V segment lost 5 bases, leaving 8 bases of the junction unmatched. This CDR3 region has 14 residues. In germline, CDR1 is SGHTA, CDR2 FQGNSA. CDR3 residues: CASSPETGQETQYF. For the CDR3, the DNA is TGTGCCAGCAGCCCTGAGACAGGGCAGGAGACCCAGTACTTC.